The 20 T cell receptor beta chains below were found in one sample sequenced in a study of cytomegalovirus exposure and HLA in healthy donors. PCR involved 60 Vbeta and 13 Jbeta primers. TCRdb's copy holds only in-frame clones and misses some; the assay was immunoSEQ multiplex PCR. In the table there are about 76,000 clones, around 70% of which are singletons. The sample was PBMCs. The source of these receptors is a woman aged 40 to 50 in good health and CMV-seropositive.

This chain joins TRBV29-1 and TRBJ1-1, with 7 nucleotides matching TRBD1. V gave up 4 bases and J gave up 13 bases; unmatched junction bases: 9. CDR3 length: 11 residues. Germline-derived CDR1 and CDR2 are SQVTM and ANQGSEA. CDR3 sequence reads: CSVGADRECFF. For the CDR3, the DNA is TGCAGCGTTGGAGCAGACAGGGAATGTTTCTTT.

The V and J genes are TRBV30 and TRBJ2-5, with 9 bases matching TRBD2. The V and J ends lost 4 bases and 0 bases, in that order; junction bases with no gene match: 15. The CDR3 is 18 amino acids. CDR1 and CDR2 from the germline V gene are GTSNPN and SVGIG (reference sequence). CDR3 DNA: TGTGCCTGGACAAGGCGCGGGGGGGGCCCTTGGTACCAAGAGACCCAGTACTTC. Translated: CAWTRRGGGPWYQETQYF.

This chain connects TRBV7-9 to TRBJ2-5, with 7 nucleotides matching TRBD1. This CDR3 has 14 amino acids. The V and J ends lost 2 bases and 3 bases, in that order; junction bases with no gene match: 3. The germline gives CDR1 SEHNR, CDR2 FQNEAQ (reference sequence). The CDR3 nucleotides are TGTGCCAGCAGCTTATTAGGGGGCGAAGAGACCCAGTACTTC. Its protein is CASSLLGGEETQYF.

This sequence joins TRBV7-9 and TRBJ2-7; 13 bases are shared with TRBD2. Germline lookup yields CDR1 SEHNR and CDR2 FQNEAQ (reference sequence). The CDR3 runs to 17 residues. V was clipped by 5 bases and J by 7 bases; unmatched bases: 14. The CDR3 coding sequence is TGTGCCAGCAGCCCGAGGGGACTAGCGGGGACCTACAAAGAGCAGTACTTC. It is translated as CASSPRGLAGTYKEQYF.

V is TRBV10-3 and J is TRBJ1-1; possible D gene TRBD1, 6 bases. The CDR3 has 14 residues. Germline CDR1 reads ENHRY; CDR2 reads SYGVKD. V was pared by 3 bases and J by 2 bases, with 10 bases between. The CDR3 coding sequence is TGTGCCATCAGTGAAGTGGGACAAAACACTGAAGCTTTCTTT. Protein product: CAISEVGQNTEAFF.

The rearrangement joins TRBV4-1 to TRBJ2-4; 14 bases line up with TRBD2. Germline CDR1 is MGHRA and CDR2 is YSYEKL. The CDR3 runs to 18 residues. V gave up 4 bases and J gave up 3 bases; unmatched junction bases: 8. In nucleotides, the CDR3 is TGCGCCAGCAGCCCAGGGACTAGCGGGAGCGGATTCAAAAACATTCAGTACTTC. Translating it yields CASSPGTSGSGFKNIQYF.

CDR3 sequence: CASSNKAARRGDEQFF. The CDR3, as DNA: TGTGCCAGCAGCAATAAAGCAGCCCGCCGCGGGGATGAGCAGTTCTTC. The chain couples TRBV7-2 to TRBJ2-1, with a possible D match to TRBD2 (6 bases). The germline CDR1 and CDR2 sequences are SGHTA and FQGNSA. The CDR3 has 16 amino acids. Trimming shortened V by 5 bases and J by 8 bases, and 22 bases separated the two germline ends.

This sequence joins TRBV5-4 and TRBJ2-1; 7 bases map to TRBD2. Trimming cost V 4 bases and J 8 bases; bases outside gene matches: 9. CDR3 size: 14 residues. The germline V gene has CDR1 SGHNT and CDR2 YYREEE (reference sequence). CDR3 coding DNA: TGTGCCAGCAGCACACGACTAGCCGGGGATGAGCAGTTCTTC. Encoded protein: CASSTRLAGDEQFF.

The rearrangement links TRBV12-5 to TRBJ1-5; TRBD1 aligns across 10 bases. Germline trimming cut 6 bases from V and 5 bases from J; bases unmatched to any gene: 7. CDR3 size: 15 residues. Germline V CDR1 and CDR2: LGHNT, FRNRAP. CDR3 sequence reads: CASGPPGQGYQPQHF. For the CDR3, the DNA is TGTGCTAGTGGACCTCCGGGACAGGGGTATCAGCCCCAGCATTTT. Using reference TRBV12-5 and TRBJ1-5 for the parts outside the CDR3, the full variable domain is DARVTQTPRHKVTEMGQEVTMRCQPILGHNTVFWYRQTMMQGLELLAYFRNRAPLDDSGMPKDRFSAEMPDATLATLKIQPSEPRDSAVYFCASGPPGQGYQPQHFGDGTRLSIL.

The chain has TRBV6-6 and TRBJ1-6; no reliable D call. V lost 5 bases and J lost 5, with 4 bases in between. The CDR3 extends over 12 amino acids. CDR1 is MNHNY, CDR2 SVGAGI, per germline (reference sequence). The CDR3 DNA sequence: TGTGCCAGCAGTAGAGATAATTCACCCCTCCACTTT. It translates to CASSRDNSPLHF.

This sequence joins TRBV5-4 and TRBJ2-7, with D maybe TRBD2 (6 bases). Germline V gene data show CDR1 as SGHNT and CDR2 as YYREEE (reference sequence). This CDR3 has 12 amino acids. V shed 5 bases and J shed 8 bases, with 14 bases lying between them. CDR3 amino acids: CASSLEGRKQYF. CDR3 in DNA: TGTGCCAGCAGTCTGGAGGGTCGTAAGCAGTACTTC. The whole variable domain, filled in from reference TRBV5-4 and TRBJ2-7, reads ETGVTQSPTHLIKTRGQQVTLRCSSQSGHNTVSWYQQALGQGPQFIFQYYREEENGRGNFPPRFSGLQFPNYSSELNVNALELDDSALYLCASSLEGRKQYFGPGTRLTVT.

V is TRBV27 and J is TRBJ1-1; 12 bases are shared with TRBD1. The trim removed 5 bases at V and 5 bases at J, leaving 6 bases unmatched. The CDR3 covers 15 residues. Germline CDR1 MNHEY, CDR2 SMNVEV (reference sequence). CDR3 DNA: TGTGCCAGCAGTCGACCGGGACAGGGGGCGACTGAAGCTTTCTTT. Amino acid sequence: CASSRPGQGATEAFF.

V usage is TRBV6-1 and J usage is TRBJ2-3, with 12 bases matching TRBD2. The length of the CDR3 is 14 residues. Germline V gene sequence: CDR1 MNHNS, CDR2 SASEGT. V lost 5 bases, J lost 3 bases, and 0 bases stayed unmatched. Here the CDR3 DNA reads TGTGCCAGCAGTACTAGCGGGGGGACAGATACGCAGTATTTT. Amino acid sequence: CASSTSGGTDTQYF.

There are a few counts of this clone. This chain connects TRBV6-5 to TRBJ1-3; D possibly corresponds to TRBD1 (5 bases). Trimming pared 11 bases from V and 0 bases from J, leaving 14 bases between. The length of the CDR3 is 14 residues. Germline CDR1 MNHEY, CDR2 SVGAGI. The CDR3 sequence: CAEAGQISGNTIYF. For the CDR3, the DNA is TGTGCCGAGGCGGGGCAGATCTCTGGAAACACCATATATTTT.

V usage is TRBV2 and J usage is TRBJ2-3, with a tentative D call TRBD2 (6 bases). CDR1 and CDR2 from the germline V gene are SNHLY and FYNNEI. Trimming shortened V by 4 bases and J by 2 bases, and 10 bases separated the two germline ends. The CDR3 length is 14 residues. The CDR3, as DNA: TGTGCCAGCAGTGTACTAGCAGTCACAGATACGCAGTATTTT. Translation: CASSVLAVTDTQYF.

The CDR3 loop is CASSLSGGEGQQYF. CDR3 sequence (DNA): TGTGCCAGCAGTTTAAGCGGGGGGGAGGGGCAGCAGTACTTC. This sequence joins TRBV28 and TRBJ2-7, with 10 bases fitting TRBD2. Germline CDR1 and CDR2: MDHEN and SYDVKM. The CDR3 totals 14 residues. The V and J ends lost 2 bases and 8 bases, in that order; junction bases with no gene match: 6.

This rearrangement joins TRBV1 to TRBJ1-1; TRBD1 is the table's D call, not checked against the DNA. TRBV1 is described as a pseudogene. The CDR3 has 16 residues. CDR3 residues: CTSSQASDRRGPEAFF. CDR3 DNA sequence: TGCACCAGCAGCCAAGCCTCCGACAGGAGAGGACCTGAAGCTTTCTTT.

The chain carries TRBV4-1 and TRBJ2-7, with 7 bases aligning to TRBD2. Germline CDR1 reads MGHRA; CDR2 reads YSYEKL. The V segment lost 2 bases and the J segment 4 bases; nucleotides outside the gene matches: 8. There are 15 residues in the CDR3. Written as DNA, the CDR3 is TGCGCCAGCAGCCAAAATGCGGGACTATCGTACGAGCAGTACTTC. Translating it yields CASSQNAGLSYEQYF.

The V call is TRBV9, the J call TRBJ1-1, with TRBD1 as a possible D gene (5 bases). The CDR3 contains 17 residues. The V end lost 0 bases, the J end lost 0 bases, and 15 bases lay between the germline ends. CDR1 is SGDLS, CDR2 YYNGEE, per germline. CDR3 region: CASSVVSGGALNTEAFF. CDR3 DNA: TGTGCCAGCAGCGTAGTTTCGGGAGGGGCACTGAACACTGAAGCTTTCTTT.

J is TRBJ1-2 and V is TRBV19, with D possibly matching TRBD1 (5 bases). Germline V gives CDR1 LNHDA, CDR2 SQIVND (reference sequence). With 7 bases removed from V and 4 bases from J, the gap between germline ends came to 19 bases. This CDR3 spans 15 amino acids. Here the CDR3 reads CASTGGTITGYGYTF. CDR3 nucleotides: TGTGCCAGTACAGGCGGAACAATCACAGGCTATGGCTACACCTTC. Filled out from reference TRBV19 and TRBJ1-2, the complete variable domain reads DGGITQSPKYLFRKEGQNVTLSCEQNLNHDAMYWYRQDPGQGLRLIYYSQIVNDFQKGDIAEGYSVSREKKESFPLTVTSAQKNPTAFYLCASTGGTITGYGYTFGSGTRLTVV.